This T cell receptor (beta chain) came from a study of PD-1 blockade in classical Hodgkin lymphoma (dated by TCRdb to about 2020). General notes on the study: Nivolumab dosing was 3 mg/kg intravenously every 2 weeks, continuing until either disease progression or unacceptable toxicity. A peripheral blood immune signature of response to PD-1 blockade in classical Hodgkin lymphoma was defined using TCR beta sequencing and CyTOF. General study outcomes and caveats: The study covered only a single clinical trial cohort, and the causes of the repertoire differences, possibly disease activity or prior therapy, were still not defined. Trial patients with a complete response had baseline diversity similar to that of newly diagnosed patients, while partial responders and progressors had significantly lower diversity. Diversity was lower in patients who began nivolumab less than 1 year after ASCT, so these patients were left out of later analyses to avoid confounding by immune reconstitution. A significant rise by C4D1 was seen in CD4+ but not CD8+ TCR diversity (p=0.0027 vs p=0.16), with the rise being most apparent in complete responders (p=0.02). Newly diagnosed patients were reported to have lower baseline TCR diversity than healthy donors, and relapsed/refractory patients were reported to have lower baseline TCR diversity still.

The Qiagen DNeasy kit was used to extract genomic DNA both from unsorted PBMCs and from the negatively selected CD4+ and CD8+ fractions. Amplification of TCR beta CDR3 regions was done by immunoSEQ multiplex PCR with primers that anneal to V and J segments. Amplification bias was minimized using a synthetic immune receptor repertoire, and residual bias was removed computationally after sequencing. Per the original workflow: Custom Python scripts were used to quantify repertoire diversity as the Shannon entropy index. Unsorted, CD4+ and CD8+ repertoires were analyzed separately, except in combined analyses where CD4+ and CD8+ sequences were merged in silico. Clonal expansion was defined as at least a 2-fold frequency increase after treatment relative to C1D1, with a pseudocount of 0.5 for undetected baseline clones. Singleton clones were defined as clones with 0 or 1 copy at C1D1, and non-singleton clones were defined as clones with 2 or more copies. Clones expanded in unsorted samples were assigned a CD4+, CD8+ or unknown annotation through matching of protein sequences in sorted samples from the same patient. Wilcoxon tests on paired samples were used to test changes in diversity from C1D1 to C4D1. TCRdb obtained this table from immuneACCESS and retained in-frame rearrangements with V and J assigned. These tables miss some clones; where compared with another copy, unresolved V genes account for less than half of the shortfall, and the remainder is unexplained. D and trimming come from the DNA, and the V and J calls and clone size come from that table. In this sample the table shows 90,000 to 100,000 clones, 85% to 90% of which occur a single time. Over 8.5% of the sample is taken by the ten largest.

From its cysteine to its phenylalanine, the CDR3 spans 16 amino acids. Just CDR3 DNA is preserved here, 48 bases in frame from base 1. Trimmed from V: 4 bases; trimmed from J: 3 bases; junction bases lacking a gene match: 4. Via the germline V gene, CDR1 is SGHRS and CDR2 YFSETQ. The sample's time point label is to be understood as: cycle 2 day 1 (C2D1) of nivolumab. Every trial patient had relapsed after autologous stem cell transplantation, and cohorts A, B and C differed in prior brentuximab vedotin exposure. The trial cohort included around 60 patients with relapsed/refractory classical Hodgkin lymphoma, and each patient had a best overall response of complete response, partial response or progressive disease. In the multi-cohort phase II CheckMate 205 trial, trial patients received single-agent nivolumab. An independent review committee assessed best overall response by applying the 2007 International Working Group response criteria. Trial PBMCs were collected just before the start of nivolumab (C1D1) and during therapy at cycle 2 day 1 and cycle 4 day 1. Peripheral blood was collected in 8 mL Vacutainer Cell Preparation Tubes, from which PBMCs were isolated by centrifugation and then cryopreserved.

To note about this clone: Its antigen is unknown. There are no base qualities to consult, and no much larger clone falls within one base.

The input for sequencing was peripheral blood mononuclear cells (PBMCs), taken before the second cycle of nivolumab. This sequence was found in a human donor with classical Hodgkin lymphoma. The receptor chain draws on TRBV5-1 and TRBJ2-3; TRBD2 fits 14 bases in the junction. The encoded CDR3 is CASSKGLAGVTDTQYF. In nucleotide form, the sequence is TGCGCCAGCAGCAAGGGACTAGCGGGAGTGACAGATACGCAGTATTTT.